This passage covers 23 T cell receptor beta chains from one sample sequenced in a study of T cells in women clearing cervical HPV infection (dated by TCRdb to between 2017 and 2018). Library preparation used the immunoSEQ multiplex PCR assay. TCRdb took this table from immuneACCESS and kept in-frame rearrangements with V and J called. Such tables lack part of the clones; where checked against another copy, unresolved V genes explain under half of the gap, and the rest is unexplained. For this sample, the table gives roughly 23,000 clones. 4% to 6% of the sample goes to the ten largest clones. Sequencing used blood buffy coat. The receptors shown here come from a woman aged 18-69 years with a cervical HPV16 infection that either progressed to CIN3+ or cleared (not recorded which).

The DNA read from the CDR3 is TGTGCCAGCAGCTTGGAAGGCGGGTATGGC. Its translation is CASSLEGGYG. The entire CDR3 reads CASSLEGGYGYTF. The chain has TRBV5-4 and TRBJ1-2; unclear D gene. The read comes to an end 3 residues before the CDR3 does, leaving the germline J gene to fill in the end. The CDR3 extends over 13 amino acids. The V gene's germline CDR1 is SGHNT and CDR2 YYREEE (reference sequence). Trimming took 0 bases from V and 5 from J, leaving 8 bases between them.

As concerns this clone: Read coverage stops 3 residues before the CDR3 terminus; the germline J gene supplies the remainder. The chain links TRBV5-1 to TRBJ1-2, with D tentatively TRBD1 (5 bases). Germline V gene data show CDR1 as SGHRS and CDR2 as YFSETQ. CDR3 length: 17 amino acids. The V end was cut by 0 bases, the J end by 5 bases, with 20 bases between. CDR3 DNA (partial): TGCGCCAGCAGCTTGGTGGGGGGGGTAGTCCAACTATATGGC. It yields the protein CASSLVGGVVQLYG. The whole CDR3 reads CASSLVGGVVQLYGYTF.

To note about this clone: With the read ending 3 residues before the CDR3 end, the germline J gene is used to fill in that end. V and J are TRBV2 and TRBJ2-7; 8 bases are shared with TRBD1. Germline CDR1 is SNHLY and CDR2 is FYNNEI. V trimming: 11 bases; J trimming: 3 bases; junction bases outside the gene matches: 9. The CDR3 has 13 amino acids. The CDR3 bases that were read are TGTGCCGGTGACAGGGGCAGGGACTACGAG. Translated, it gives CAGDRGRDYE. The whole CDR3 region reads CAGDRGRDYEQYF.

Turning to this clone: With the read ending 3 residues before the CDR3 end, the germline J gene is used to fill in that end. This chain connects TRBV20-1 to TRBJ2-3; 9 bases align to TRBD2. V shed 5 bases and J 3 bases; nucleotides not matched to a gene: 6. There are 14 residues in the CDR3. Per germline, CDR1 DFQATT and CDR2 SNEGSKA (reference sequence). The sequenced CDR3 bases are TGCAGTGCTGGCGGGAGGGCCGGAACAGATACG. Translation gives CSAGGRAGTDT. The entire CDR3 protein is CSAGGRAGTDTQYF.

Details on this clone: With the read ending 3 residues before the CDR3 end, the germline J gene is used to fill in that end. J is TRBJ2-1 and V is TRBV7-9; D uncertain. The CDR3 is 13 residues long. V lost 5 bases and J lost 8, with 13 bases in between. Looked up from germline, CDR1 is SEHNR and CDR2 is FQNEAQ (reference sequence). Partial CDR3 DNA: TGTGCCAGCAGCCGCTCGACTCCCTATGAG. It encodes CASSRSTPYE. The entire CDR3 is CASSRSTPYEQFF. Looking up the rest from reference TRBV7-9 and TRBJ2-1 gives the full variable domain: DTGVSQNPRHKITKRGQNVTFRCDPISEHNRLYWYRQTLGQGPEFLTYFQNEAQLEKSRLLSDRFSAERPKGSFSTLEIQRTEQGDSAMYLCASSRSTPYEQFFGPGTRLTVL.

The chain's CDR3 is CSAVRRGSTNEKLFF. The CDR3 bases that were read are TGCAGTGCTGTCCGTCGGGGATCGACTAATGAAAAA. This sequence joins TRBV20-1 and TRBJ1-4, with unresolved D. The CDR3 end is not reached by the read, which stops 3 residues before it; the germline J gene fills it in. CDR3 length equals 15 residues. V was shortened by 5 bases and J by 2 bases, with 15 bases between the two germline ends. Germline-derived CDR1 and CDR2 are DFQATT and SNEGSKA (reference sequence).

Remarks on this clone: The read falls 3 residues short of the CDR3 end, and the missing part is taken from the germline J gene. The chain employs TRBV20-1 and TRBJ2-3, with D maybe TRBD1 (6 bases). Germline loops: CDR1 DFQATT, CDR2 SNEGSKA (reference sequence). V dropped 3 bases and J dropped 0 bases, with 13 bases sitting between them. This CDR3 is built from 15 residues. CDR3 bases read: TGCAGTGCTAGTCGCAGGGGTTATAGCACAGATACG. It translates to CSASRRGYSTDT. The whole CDR3 protein reads CSASRRGYSTDTQYF.

On this clone: The read finishes 3 residues shy of the CDR3 end, and the germline J gene is used to complete it. This chain uses TRBV6-2 or TRBV6-3 with TRBJ2-1, with 8 bases identical to TRBD2. CDR1 is MNHEY and CDR2 is SVGEGT in the germline V gene. The CDR3 is 16 residues long. The V and J ends lost 7 bases and 6 bases, in that order; junction bases with no gene match: 14. The CDR3 protein is CASTLRLAGGSNEQFF. CDR3 DNA (partial): TGTGCCAGCACCCTACGGCTGGCGGGGGGCTCCAATGAG.

To note about this clone: The read halts 3 residues ahead of the CDR3 end, with the missing end drawn from the germline J gene. The chain employs TRBV30 and TRBJ1-4; TRBD1 might be the D (5 bases). Per germline, CDR1 GTSNPN and CDR2 SVGIG (reference sequence). Trimming cost V 1 base and J 7 bases, with 16 bases left between them. The CDR3 extends over 15 amino acids. This CDR3 reads CAWSAASGAREKLFF. CDR3 DNA, as far as it was read: TGTGCCTGGAGTGCGGCTAGTGGGGCGCGTGAAAAA.

About this clone: The read comes to an end 3 residues before the CDR3 does, leaving the germline J gene to fill in the end. V usage is TRBV5-1 and J usage is TRBJ2-7, with TRBD2 identical over 11 bases. The V segment lost 4 bases and the J segment 2 bases; nucleotides outside the gene matches: 8. This CDR3 is 16 amino acids long. The germline V gene has CDR1 SGHRS and CDR2 YFSETQ. CDR3 bases read: TGCGCCAGCAGCGCTACTAGCGGGGGCCTCCCCTACGAG. Residues: CASSATSGGLPYE. The CDR3 in its entirety is CASSATSGGLPYEQYF.

About this clone itself: The CDR3 goes on 3 residues after the read ends, and that part is filled in from the germline J gene. The chain combines TRBV19 with TRBJ2-5, with 9 bases aligning to TRBD2. The germline CDR1 and CDR2 sequences are LNHDA and SQIVND (reference sequence). The CDR3 is made up of 14 amino acids. The ends lost 8 bases at V and 4 bases at J; junction bases unmatched: 8. CDR3 bases read: TGTGCCAGTGGGTCTAGCGGGGCTAGAGAGACC. Translating gives CASGSSGARET. The entire CDR3 is CASGSSGARETQYF.

As to this clone: With the read ending 3 residues before the CDR3 end, the germline J gene is used to fill in that end. The chain employs TRBV2 and TRBJ1-1; possible D gene TRBD1, 6 bases. The germline V gene encodes CDR1 SNHLY and CDR2 FYNNEI. The CDR3 is 14 residues long. The V and J ends lost 7 bases and 1 base respectively, with 13 bases between them. CDR3 loop: CASTYRGGNTEAFF. The CDR3 DNA, read in part, is TGTGCCAGCACCTATCGAGGGGGGAACACTGAA.

Worth noting for this clone: The CDR3 end lies 3 residues beyond the end of the read and is filled in from the germline J gene. The chain employs TRBV20-1 and TRBJ2-7; TRBD1 matches at 7 bases. After removal of 2 bases from V and 3 bases from J, the junction contained 13 bases not matched to a gene. Germline-derived CDR1 and CDR2 are DFQATT and SNEGSKA (reference sequence). The CDR3 runs 16 residues. CDR3 DNA, as far as it was read: TGCAGTGCTAGACCCGATGTCCCGGGACAGAGCTACGAG. Amino acid sequence: CSARPDVPGQSYE. The complete CDR3 sequence is CSARPDVPGQSYEQYF.

Of note for this clone: The missing CDR3 end, 3 residues past where the read stops, is filled in from the germline J gene. Distinct nucleotide sequences in the sample also encode this CDR3. The chain links TRBV5-4 to TRBJ2-7, with 7 bases fitting TRBD2. CDR3 length equals 16 residues. The ends lost 2 bases at V and 4 bases at J; junction bases unmatched: 12. Germline V CDR1 and CDR2: SGHNT, YYREEE (reference sequence). Incomplete CDR3 DNA: TGTGCCAGCAGCTTTCGGGGGGAGGATGACCAGTACGAG. This gives the protein CASSFRGEDDQYE. The CDR3 in full is CASSFRGEDDQYEQYF.

Remarks on this clone: The CDR3 is cut off 3 residues early in the read; its end comes from the germline J gene. The genes are TRBV6-1 and TRBJ1-6; no clear D gene. V was cut by 4 bases and J by 7 bases, with 17 bases left in between. CDR1 is MNHNS and CDR2 is SASEGT in the germline V gene. The length of the CDR3 is 16 residues. CDR3 in amino acids: CASSANMAQVNSPLHF. The sequenced part of the CDR3 DNA is TGTGCCAGCAGTGCGAATATGGCTCAAGTAAATTCACCC.

On this clone: The DNA ends 3 residues before the CDR3 does, and the rest of the CDR3 is filled in from the germline J gene. V and J are TRBV5-6 and TRBJ2-1; tentative D call: TRBD1 (7 bases). Trimming removed 6 bases at V and 4 bases at J, with 17 bases between. CDR3 size: 15 residues. Germline assignment: CDR1 SGHDT and CDR2 YYEEEE. CDR3 sequence reads: CASTYGAGGYNEQFF. The part of the CDR3 DNA that was read is TGTGCCAGCACGTACGGGGCAGGGGGGTACAATGAG.

With regard to this clone: The CDR3 goes on 3 residues after the read ends, and that part is filled in from the germline J gene. J is TRBJ1-2 and V is TRBV7-2; D is unclear. The CDR3 extends over 14 amino acids. Per germline, CDR1 SGHTA and CDR2 FQGNSA. Incomplete CDR3 DNA: TGTGCCAGCAGCTTAGATAGCGGGAGCTACGAC. Translating it yields CASSLDSGSYD. The full CDR3 sequence reads CASSLDSGSYDYTF.

Notes on this clone: The observed sequence ends 3 residues before the CDR3 terminus, with the missing tail filled in from the germline J gene. The gene calls are TRBV7-2 and TRBJ2-2; 7 bases align to TRBD1. This CDR3 is built from 14 residues. Germline V CDR1 and CDR2: SGHTA, FQGNSA. The CDR3 spells CASRRGGTNEKLFF. The CDR3 bases that were read are TGTGCCAGCAGACGAGGGGGCACTAATGAAAAG.

About this clone: The DNA ends 3 residues before the CDR3 does, and the rest of the CDR3 is filled in from the germline J gene. V usage is TRBV7-2 and J usage is TRBJ1-2; D gene ambiguous. CDR1 is SGHTA and CDR2 is FQGNSA in the germline V gene. The CDR3 has 16 residues. CDR3 DNA (partial): TGTGCCAGCAGCTTAGCGACTAGCGGGATGGGAGATACC. This sequence encodes CASSLATSGMGDT. In full, the CDR3 reads CASSLATSGMGDTYTF.

Comments on this clone: The read stops 3 residues short of the end of the CDR3; the missing end is completed from the germline J gene. This chain links TRBV20-1 with TRBJ2-7; 7 bases map to TRBD1. The germline V gene has CDR1 DFQATT and CDR2 SNEGSKA (reference sequence). J lost 3 bases, V lost 4 bases, and 6 bases had no gene match. There are 13 residues in the CDR3. CDR3 protein: CSATKDRFYEQYF. Partial CDR3 DNA: TGCAGTGCTACTAAGGACAGGTTCTACGAG.

Remarks on this clone: The CDR3 end lies 3 residues beyond the end of the read and is filled in from the germline J gene. The chain is built from TRBV2 and TRBJ2-3, with a tentative D call TRBD2 (6 bases). Germline V gives CDR1 SNHLY, CDR2 FYNNEI. The CDR3 has 16 amino acids. V was pared by 7 bases and J by 5 bases, with 22 bases between. The sequenced part of the CDR3 DNA is TGTGCCAGCATCAAGGGAGCGGGCCCAAGAGGAGATACG. Protein: CASIKGAGPRGDT. From start to end, the CDR3 is CASIKGAGPRGDTQYF.

Regarding this clone: Read sequence stops 3 residues before the CDR3 end, and the germline J gene provides the missing end. The V call is TRBV5-4, the J call TRBJ2-7, with TRBD2 matching over 15 bases. Germline trimming cut 10 bases from V and 3 bases from J; bases unmatched to any gene: 2. Germline V gene lookup returns CDR1 SGHNT and CDR2 YYREEE (reference sequence). The CDR3 contains 13 residues. The CDR3 loop reads CAGGLAGGYEQYF. The sequenced part of the CDR3 DNA is TGTGCCGGGGGACTAGCGGGGGGCTACGAG.

Points on this clone: The read gets to within 3 residues of the CDR3 end, and the germline J gene fills in the rest. This chain links TRBV19 with TRBJ1-2; 8 bases match TRBD1. Germline CDR1 reads LNHDA; CDR2 reads SQIVND (reference sequence). The CDR3 is 13 amino acids. The sequenced CDR3 bases are TGTGCCAGCGGTAGGACAGGGACCGACGAC. As protein: CASGRTGTDD. The whole CDR3 protein is CASGRTGTDDYTF.